Listed here are 6 T cell receptor beta chains from one sample, sequenced in a study of technical replicates of blood from several donors. Profiling relied on immunoSEQ multiplex PCR, and the TCRdb table lists in-frame clones only, not all of them. The table lists 66,000 or so clones, roughly 90% of them singletons. The sample taken for sequencing was PBMCs. The receptors here all came from a human donor in good health. Some clones in this sample may be carry-over from other donors' samples.

The chain carries TRBV7-9 and TRBJ2-7; maybe TRBD1 (5 bases). Germline lookup yields CDR1 SEHNR and CDR2 FQNEAQ (reference sequence). The CDR3 is 13 amino acids. V dropped 1 base and J dropped 6 bases, with 10 bases sitting between them. CDR3 sequence reads: CASSLEMGLEQYF. CDR3 coding DNA: TGTGCCAGCAGCTTAGAAATGGGGCTCGAGCAGTACTTC.

In its sample, this clone was seen a few times. The rearrangement joins TRBV6-5 to TRBJ1-1; a possible D gene is TRBD1 (5 bases). V was pared by 2 bases and J by 1 base, with 5 bases between. The CDR3 runs to 13 residues. Germline CDR1 reads MNHEY; CDR2 reads SVGAGI. The CDR3 region has the DNA TGTGCCAGCAGTTACCAGGGGAACACTGAAGCTTTCTTT. Protein product: CASSYQGNTEAFF.

The chain is built from TRBV7-9 and TRBJ2-5, with 9 bases lining up with TRBD1. After removal of 5 bases from V and 4 bases from J, the junction contained 11 bases not matched to a gene. This CDR3 region has 16 residues. CDR1 SEHNR and CDR2 FQNEAQ come from the germline V gene (reference sequence). CDR3 amino acids: CASSPQGAQFLETQYF. DNA of the CDR3: TGTGCCAGCAGCCCACAGGGGGCGCAGTTCTTAGAGACCCAGTACTTC.

The chain joins TRBV5-5 to TRBJ1-1; D perhaps matches TRBD1 (5 bases). The CDR3 has 15 amino acids. The ends were cut back, 0 bases at V and 3 bases at J, with 12 bases in the middle. CDR1 and CDR2 (germline): SGHKS, YYEKEE (reference sequence). DNA for the CDR3: TGTGCCAGCAGCTTGGCCCCAGGGAAGGACACTGAAGCTTTCTTT. Translating gives CASSLAPGKDTEAFF.

This clone was observed a few times. The rearrangement links TRBV7-9 to TRBJ1-2; TRBD1 is a possible D gene (5 bases). The V gene lost 5 bases and the J gene lost 4 bases, with 14 bases spanning the gap. This CDR3 spans 14 amino acids. CDR1 is SEHNR, CDR2 FQNEAQ, per germline (reference sequence). For the CDR3, the DNA is TGTGCCAGCAGCCTACGAGACAGTAGCTATGGCTACACCTTC. It translates to CASSLRDSSYGYTF.

This chain joins TRBV5-1 and TRBJ2-3, with 8 nucleotides matching TRBD2. CDR1 and CDR2 (germline): SGHRS, YFSETQ. The V and J ends lost 2 bases and 2 bases, in that order; junction bases with no gene match: 10. CDR3 size: 17 residues. As DNA, the CDR3 is TGCGCCAGCAGCTTTTACTCGACTAGCGTCTACACAGATACGCAGTATTTT. This codes for CASSFYSTSVYTDTQYF.